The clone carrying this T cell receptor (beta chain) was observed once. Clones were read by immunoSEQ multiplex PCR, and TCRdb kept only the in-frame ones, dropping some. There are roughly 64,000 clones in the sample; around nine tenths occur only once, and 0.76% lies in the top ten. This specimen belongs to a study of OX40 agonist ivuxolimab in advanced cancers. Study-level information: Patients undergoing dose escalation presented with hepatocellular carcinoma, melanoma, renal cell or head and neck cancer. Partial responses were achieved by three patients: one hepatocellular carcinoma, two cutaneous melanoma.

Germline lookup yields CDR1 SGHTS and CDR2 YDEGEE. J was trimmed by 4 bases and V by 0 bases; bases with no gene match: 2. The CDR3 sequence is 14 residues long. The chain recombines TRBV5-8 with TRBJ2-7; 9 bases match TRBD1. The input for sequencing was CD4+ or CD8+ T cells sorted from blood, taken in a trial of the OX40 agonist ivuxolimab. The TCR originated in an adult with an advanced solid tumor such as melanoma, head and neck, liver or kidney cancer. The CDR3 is CASSLDRGRYEQYF. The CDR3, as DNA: TGTGCCAGCAGCTTGGACAGGGGGCGATACGAGCAGTACTTC.